This T cell receptor (beta chain) emerged from a study of cytomegalovirus exposure and HLA in healthy donors. The wider study: Per a later analysis, the roughly 670 first-cohort and 120 validation repertoires shared one platform. Findings and caveats of the study: Investigators reported about 160 TCR beta chains as tied to cytomegalovirus.

Clones were sequenced by immunoSEQ multiplex PCR, and TCRdb holds only the in-frame ones, with some missing. The data hold a few hundred thousand clones, with 70% to 90% observed a single time. V was clipped by 2 bases and J by 3 bases; unmatched bases: 5. CDR3 size: 15 residues. Per germline, CDR1 MGHRA and CDR2 YSYEKL. Details on this clone: Its antigen is still unknown.

The sequenced material came from PBMCs. The TCR was taken from a woman aged 18-29 years in good health and CMV-seronegative. The chain is built from TRBV4-1 and TRBJ2-7; 9 bases map to TRBD1. The CDR3 DNA reads as TGCGCCAGCAGCCAACCCCGGGACAGGGTCTACGAGCAGTACTTC. Translation gives CASSQPRDRVYEQYF.